The next 25 T cell receptor beta chains were all read from a single sample in a study of immune evolution from preneoplasia to lung adenocarcinoma (dated by TCRdb to about 2021). Libraries were prepared through the immunoSEQ multiplex PCR assay. TCRdb carries this immuneACCESS record with in-frame sequences only. Its versions omit some clonotypes, under half of them owing to an unresolved V gene in the studies checked, with the rest unexplained. The sample table contains approximately 5,000 clones; only one count was recorded for about 80% of them. The ten biggest clones cover 6.5% to 8.5% of the sample. Sequences were obtained from FFPE lung adenocarcinoma in situ tissue. This sample's cell subset or site label indicates: preinvasive adenocarcinoma in situ (AIS). The receptors shown here come from a person aged 60-79 years with lung adenocarcinoma.

The chain carries TRBV4-3 and TRBJ2-7; no firm D call. The CDR3 has 15 residues. The V gene lost 0 bases and the J gene lost 0 bases, with 9 bases spanning the gap. Germline CDR1 LGHNA, CDR2 YSLEER. The CDR3 nucleotides are TGCGCCAGCAGCCAAGAATTAACAGTCTCCTACGAGCAGTACTTC. Its translation: CASSQELTVSYEQYF.

The CDR3 loop reads CASSLQGGRGYTF. Here the CDR3 DNA reads TGTGCCAGCAGCTTACAAGGGGGCCGTGGCTACACCTTC. The chain has TRBV13 and TRBJ1-2; 7 bases align to TRBD1. Trimming cost V 2 bases and J 7 bases; bases outside gene matches: 4. The CDR3 runs to 13 residues. From germline, CDR1 is PRHDT and CDR2 FYEKMQ (reference sequence).

The chain's CDR3 is CASSLYTSPGTDTQYF. The CDR3 DNA follows: TGTGCCAGCAGCTTGTATACAAGCCCTGGCACAGATACGCAGTATTTT. The genes are TRBV5-4 and TRBJ2-3; D is ambiguous. CDR1 is SGHNT and CDR2 is YYREEE in the germline V gene (reference sequence). The CDR3 has 16 residues. With 1 base removed from V and 1 base from J, the gap between germline ends came to 13 bases. Full variable domain (outside the CDR3, taken from reference TRBV5-4 and TRBJ2-3): ETGVTQSPTHLIKTRGQQVTLRCSSQSGHNTVSWYQQALGQGPQFIFQYYREEENGRGNFPPRFSGLQFPNYSSELNVNALELDDSALYLCASSLYTSPGTDTQYFGPGTRLTVL.

V is TRBV28 and J is TRBJ2-3; D remains unclear. The ends were cut back, 7 bases at V and 0 bases at J, with 8 bases in the middle. Germline V gene data show CDR1 as MDHEN and CDR2 as SYDVKM. CDR3 length equals 13 residues. The CDR3 region has the DNA TGTGCCAGCAACCTCCGGAGCACAGATACGCAGTATTTT. It translates to CASNLRSTDTQYF.

By frequency in the sample, this clone is large. The chain uses TRBV7-9 and TRBJ1-1; D unclear. In germline, CDR1 is SEHNR, CDR2 FQNEAQ (reference sequence). This CDR3 has 11 residues. Trimming left V 9 bases short and J 1 base short, with 6 bases between. The CDR3 is CASSTNTEAFF. DNA for the CDR3: TGTGCCAGTAGCACGAACACTGAAGCTTTCTTT.

This clone was recorded once. The chain links TRBV28 to TRBJ1-2; D might be TRBD1 (5 bases). This CDR3 comprises 13 residues. The ends were cut back, 6 bases at V and 6 bases at J, with 14 bases in the middle. Germline CDR1 reads MDHEN; CDR2 reads SYDVKM. CDR3 in amino acids: CASRGTGVDGYTF. The CDR3 nucleotides read TGTGCCAGCAGGGGGACGGGGGTGGATGGCTACACCTTC.

This sequence joins TRBV7-9 and TRBJ1-1, with no clear D. V was clipped by 5 bases and J by 7 bases, with 8 bases between them. This CDR3 has 11 amino acids. Germline V gene lookup returns CDR1 SEHNR and CDR2 FQNEAQ (reference sequence). The CDR3 DNA reads as TGTGCCAGCAGCGTGATGTATGAAGCTTTCTTT. Amino acids: CASSVMYEAFF.

The CDR3 sequence: CASTPGQGLNQPQHF. CDR3 bases: TGTGCCAGCACCCCGGGACAGGGGTTAAATCAGCCCCAGCATTTT. The rearrangement joins TRBV6-1 to TRBJ1-5; 10 bases fit TRBD1. Looked up from germline, CDR1 is MNHNS and CDR2 is SASEGT. The J segment lost 4 bases and the V segment lost 7 bases, leaving 7 bases of the junction unmatched. The CDR3 covers 15 residues.

The rearrangement uses TRBV4-3 and TRBJ2-4; tentatively, D is TRBD2 (5 bases). V dropped 4 bases and J dropped 0 bases, with 10 bases sitting between them. Germline V gene data show CDR1 as LGHNA and CDR2 as YSLEER. The CDR3 contains 15 residues. CDR3 in amino acids: CASSPAVLAKNIQYF. The DNA for the CDR3 is TGCGCCAGCAGCCCAGCGGTTTTAGCCAAAAACATTCAGTACTTC.

In its sample, this clone is large. The chain links TRBV7-9 to TRBJ2-7, with TRBD1 matching 9 bases. The CDR3 is made up of 16 amino acids. Germline loops: CDR1 SEHNR, CDR2 FQNEAQ (reference sequence). J was trimmed by 3 bases and V by 4 bases; bases with no gene match: 10. CDR3 sequence: CASSSGAGTGNYEQYF. The CDR3 nucleotides are TGTGCCAGCAGCTCAGGCGCGGGGACAGGGAACTACGAGCAGTACTTC.

This chain uses TRBV7-9 with TRBJ1-6, with 7 bases that match TRBD1. The CDR3 spans 15 residues. Germline V gene sequence: CDR1 SEHNR, CDR2 FQNEAQ (reference sequence). V was pared by 6 bases and J by 10 bases, with 12 bases of the junction left unmatched. This CDR3 reads CASRPRDDRDSPLHF. The CDR3 bases are TGTGCCAGCAGACCAAGGGACGACAGGGACTCACCCCTCCACTTT.

V is TRBV19 and J is TRBJ2-5; the match to TRBD1 covers 8 bases. After removal of 6 bases from V and 1 base from J, the junction contained 7 bases not matched to a gene. The CDR3 is made up of 15 amino acids. Germline V CDR1 and CDR2: LNHDA, SQIVND (reference sequence). The CDR3 sequence is CASSRGQSPQETQYF. The DNA for the CDR3 is TGTGCCAGTAGCAGGGGGCAATCCCCCCAAGAGACCCAGTACTTC.

The chain employs TRBV27 and TRBJ2-2, with 7 bases aligning to TRBD1. The CDR3 loop spans 16 amino acids. With 5 bases clipped from V and 6 bases from J, the junction kept 12 bases outside the gene matches. Germline V gene lookup returns CDR1 MNHEY and CDR2 SMNVEV (reference sequence). The CDR3 loop reads CASSPHRGPIPGELFF. DNA of the CDR3: TGTGCCAGCAGTCCTCACAGGGGCCCGATTCCCGGGGAGCTGTTTTTT.

The rearrangement links TRBV4-2 to TRBJ1-4; D remains ambiguous. CDR1 and CDR2 from the germline V gene are LGHNA and YNFKEQ. The V and J ends lost 0 bases and 7 bases respectively, with 9 bases between them. The CDR3 contains 14 residues. Here the CDR3 reads CASSQDKQVEKLFF. In nucleotides, the CDR3 is TGTGCCAGCAGCCAAGATAAACAAGTTGAAAAACTGTTTTTT.

The V gene is TRBV19, the J gene TRBJ1-1; no definite D call. CDR3 size: 13 residues. Trimming pared 4 bases from V and 6 bases from J, leaving 12 bases between. CDR1 and CDR2 (germline): LNHDA, SQIVND (reference sequence). CDR3 sequence reads: CASSTGPLAEAFF. In DNA form, the CDR3 reads TGTGCCAGTAGTACCGGACCGTTAGCTGAAGCTTTCTTT.

The CDR3 loop reads CASSLDLKGTGAGANVLTF. The DNA of the CDR3 is TGTGCCAGCAGCTTAGATCTGAAGGGAACAGGAGCTGGGGCCAACGTCCTGACTTTC. The rearrangement joins TRBV11-2 to TRBJ2-6, with a weak D call TRBD1 (5 bases). There are 19 residues in the CDR3. Trimming shortened V by 0 bases and J by 2 bases, and 17 bases separated the two germline ends. From germline, CDR1 is SGHAT and CDR2 FQNNGV.

The chain links TRBV5-6 to TRBJ2-5, with D tentatively TRBD1 or TRBD2 (6 bases each). V lost 4 bases and J lost 5, with 15 bases in between. The CDR3 runs to 14 residues. The germline V gene has CDR1 SGHDT and CDR2 YYEEEE. The CDR3 DNA follows: TGTGCCAGCAGCCAATATGGGGGGCGGGAGACCCAGTACTTC. This gives the protein CASSQYGGRETQYF.

The chain combines TRBV5-1 with TRBJ2-5; 8 nucleotides agree with TRBD1. This CDR3 contains 14 residues. After removal of 3 bases from V and 6 bases from J, the junction contained 7 bases not matched to a gene. Looked up from germline, CDR1 is SGHRS and CDR2 is YFSETQ. DNA for the CDR3: TGCGCCAGCAGCTCCTCGACAGGGGTCAAGACCCAGTACTTC. Amino acid sequence: CASSSSTGVKTQYF.

This clone was observed a few times. The chain uses TRBV7-9 and TRBJ1-1, with D perhaps TRBD1 (5 bases). The CDR3 covers 13 residues. Per the germline V gene, CDR1 is SEHNR and CDR2 is FQNEAQ (reference sequence). Trimming shortened V by 5 bases and J by 4 bases, and 11 bases separated the two germline ends. The CDR3 is CASSLEGPTEAFF. The CDR3 DNA reads as TGTGCCAGCAGCCTAGAGGGGCCCACTGAAGCTTTCTTT.

This clone was observed once. The chain couples TRBV6-8 to TRBJ2-7, with D unclear. Trimming shortened V by 9 bases and J by 3 bases, and 3 bases separated the two germline ends. This CDR3 comprises 9 residues. Germline V gives CDR1 MNHGY, CDR2 SAAAGT. CDR3 amino acids: CARRYEQYF. The CDR3 bases are TGTGCCAGACGCTACGAGCAGTACTTC.

This chain joins TRBV9 and TRBJ2-5, with D unclear. There are 16 residues in the CDR3. The ends were cut back, 0 bases at V and 1 base at J, with 13 bases in the middle. The germline V gene has CDR1 SGDLS and CDR2 YYNGEE. This chain's CDR3 is CASSVGDRVPQETQYF. CDR3 DNA: TGTGCCAGCAGCGTAGGTGATCGGGTCCCCCAAGAGACCCAGTACTTC.

The gene calls are TRBV6-6 and TRBJ1-3; D is possibly TRBD1 (5 bases). Trimming stripped 6 bases from V and 1 base from J, with 13 bases between. Germline values: CDR1 MNHNY, CDR2 SVGAGI (reference sequence). The length of the CDR3 is 15 residues. The CDR3 here is CASSLDTGSGNTIYF. The CDR3 DNA reads TGTGCCAGCAGCCTGGACACCGGGTCTGGAAACACCATATATTTT.

The chain is built from TRBV19 and TRBJ2-3; the match to TRBD1 covers 7 bases. Trimming removed 8 bases from V and 0 bases from J; junction bases left unmatched: 2. The V gene's germline CDR1 is LNHDA and CDR2 SQIVND (reference sequence). This CDR3 has 13 amino acids. The CDR3 region is CASQDRSTDTQYF. The CDR3 DNA sequence: TGTGCCAGTCAGGACAGGAGCACAGATACGCAGTATTTT.

In its sample, this clone was seen a few times. The genes are TRBV21-1 and TRBJ1-1. TRBV21-1 is a pseudogene. The CDR3 spans 15 residues. Here the CDR3 reads CASSKALYRNTEAFF. The CDR3 nucleotides are TGTGCCAGCAGCAAAGCGCTTTATAGGAACACTGAAGCTTTCTTT.

This clone appeared a single time. This rearrangement joins TRBV6-1 to TRBJ1-1; D is possibly TRBD1 (6 bases). The CDR3 consists of 11 residues. CDR1 is MNHNS and CDR2 is SASEGT in the germline V gene. V was shortened by 6 bases and J by 6 bases, with 8 bases between the two germline ends. The CDR3 DNA reads as TGTGCCAGCAGACAGGGAGCTGAAGCTTTCTTT. This sequence encodes CASRQGAEAFF.